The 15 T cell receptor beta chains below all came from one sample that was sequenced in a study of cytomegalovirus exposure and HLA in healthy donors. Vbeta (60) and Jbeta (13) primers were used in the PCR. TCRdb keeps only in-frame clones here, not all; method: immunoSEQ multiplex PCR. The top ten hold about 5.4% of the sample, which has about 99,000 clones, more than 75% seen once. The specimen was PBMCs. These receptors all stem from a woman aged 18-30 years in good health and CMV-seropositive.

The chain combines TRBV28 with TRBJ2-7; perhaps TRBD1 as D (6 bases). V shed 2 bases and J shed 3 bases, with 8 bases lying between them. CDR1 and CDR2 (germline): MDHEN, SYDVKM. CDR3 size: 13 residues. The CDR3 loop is CASSLTGIYEQYF. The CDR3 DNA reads TGTGCCAGCAGTTTAACAGGGATCTACGAGCAGTACTTC. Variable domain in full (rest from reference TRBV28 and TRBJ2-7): DVKVTQSSRYLVKRTGEKVFLECVQDMDHENMFWYRQDPGLGLRLIYFSYDVKMKEKGDIPEGYSVSREKKERFSLILESASTNQTSMYLCASSLTGIYEQYFGPGTRLTVT.

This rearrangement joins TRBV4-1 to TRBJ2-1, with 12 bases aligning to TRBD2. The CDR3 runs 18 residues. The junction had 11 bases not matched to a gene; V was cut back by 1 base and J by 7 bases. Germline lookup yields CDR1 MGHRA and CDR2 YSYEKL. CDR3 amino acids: CASSQVLAGGPGVNEQFF. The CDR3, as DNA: TGCGCCAGCAGCCAAGTACTAGCGGGAGGCCCAGGAGTGAATGAGCAGTTCTTC.

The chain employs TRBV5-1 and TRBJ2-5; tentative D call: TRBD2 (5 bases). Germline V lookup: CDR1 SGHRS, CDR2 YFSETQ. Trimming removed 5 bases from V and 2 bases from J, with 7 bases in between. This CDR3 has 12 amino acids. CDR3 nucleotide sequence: TGCGCCAGCAGTAGGGAGCAAGAGACCCAGTACTTC. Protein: CASSREQETQYF.

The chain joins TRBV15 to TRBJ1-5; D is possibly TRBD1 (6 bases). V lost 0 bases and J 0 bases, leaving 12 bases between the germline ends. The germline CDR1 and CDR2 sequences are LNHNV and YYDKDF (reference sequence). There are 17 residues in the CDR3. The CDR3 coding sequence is TGTGCCACCAGCAGAGATCAGACAGGCGCTAGCAATCAGCCCCAGCATTTT. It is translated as CATSRDQTGASNQPQHF.

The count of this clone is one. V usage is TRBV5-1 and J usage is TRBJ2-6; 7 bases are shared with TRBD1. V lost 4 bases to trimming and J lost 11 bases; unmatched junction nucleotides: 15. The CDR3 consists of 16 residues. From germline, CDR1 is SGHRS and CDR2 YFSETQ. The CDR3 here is CASSLLQGSNVHVLTF. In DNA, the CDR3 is TGCGCCAGCAGCCTCTTACAGGGGTCTAATGTTCACGTCCTGACTTTC.

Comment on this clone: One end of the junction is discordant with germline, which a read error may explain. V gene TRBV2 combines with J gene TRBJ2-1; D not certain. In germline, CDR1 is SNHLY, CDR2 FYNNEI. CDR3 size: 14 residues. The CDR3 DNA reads TGTGCCAGCAGTAGTAGCAGCTCCTACAATGGGCAGTTCTTC. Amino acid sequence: CASSSSSSYNGQFF. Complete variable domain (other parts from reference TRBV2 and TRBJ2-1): EPEVTQTPSHQVTQMGQEVILRCVPISNHLYFYWYRQILGQKVEFLVSFYNNEISEKSEIFDDQFSVERPDGSNFTLKIRSTKLEDSAMYFCASSSSSSYNGQFFGPGTRLTVL.

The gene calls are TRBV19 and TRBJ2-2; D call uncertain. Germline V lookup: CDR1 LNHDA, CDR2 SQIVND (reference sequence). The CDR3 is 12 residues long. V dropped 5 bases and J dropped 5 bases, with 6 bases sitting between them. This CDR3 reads CASSYATGELFF. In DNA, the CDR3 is TGTGCCAGTAGTTACGCGACCGGGGAGCTGTTTTTT.

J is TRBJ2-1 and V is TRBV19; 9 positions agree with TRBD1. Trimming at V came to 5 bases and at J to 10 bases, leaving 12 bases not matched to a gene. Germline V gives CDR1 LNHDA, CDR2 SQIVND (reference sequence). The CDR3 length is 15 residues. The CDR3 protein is CASSPEDRGGWEQFF. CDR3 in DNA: TGTGCCAGTAGTCCGGAGGACAGGGGCGGATGGGAGCAGTTCTTC.

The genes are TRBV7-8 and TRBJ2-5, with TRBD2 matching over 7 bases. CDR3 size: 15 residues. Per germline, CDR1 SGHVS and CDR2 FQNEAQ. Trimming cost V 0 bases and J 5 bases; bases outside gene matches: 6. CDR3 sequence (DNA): TGTGCCAGCAGCTTAGCGGGAGGGAGCGGTGAGACCCAGTACTTC. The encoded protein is CASSLAGGSGETQYF.

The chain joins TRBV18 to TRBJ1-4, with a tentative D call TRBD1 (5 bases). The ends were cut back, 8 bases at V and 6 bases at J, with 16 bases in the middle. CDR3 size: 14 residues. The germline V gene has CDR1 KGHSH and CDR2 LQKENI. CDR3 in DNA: TGTGCCAGCACGGTTCAGGGTTCTGATGAAAAACTGTTTTTT. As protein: CASTVQGSDEKLFF.

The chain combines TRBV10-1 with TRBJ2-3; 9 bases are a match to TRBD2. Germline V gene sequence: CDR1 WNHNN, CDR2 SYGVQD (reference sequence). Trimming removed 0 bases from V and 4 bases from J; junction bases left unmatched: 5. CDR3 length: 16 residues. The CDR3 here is CASSESPGLASDTQYF. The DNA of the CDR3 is TGCGCCAGCAGTGAGTCTCCGGGACTAGCATCAGATACGCAGTATTTT.

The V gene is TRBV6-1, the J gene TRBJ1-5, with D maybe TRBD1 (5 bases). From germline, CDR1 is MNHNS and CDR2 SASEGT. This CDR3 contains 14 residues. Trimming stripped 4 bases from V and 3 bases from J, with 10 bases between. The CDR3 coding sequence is TGTGCCAGCAGTGTGCAGGGCTCCAATCAGCCCCAGCATTTT. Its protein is CASSVQGSNQPQHF.

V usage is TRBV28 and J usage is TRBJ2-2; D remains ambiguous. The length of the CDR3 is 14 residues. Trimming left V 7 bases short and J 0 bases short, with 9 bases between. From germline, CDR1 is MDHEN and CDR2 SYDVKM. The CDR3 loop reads CASKLQSNTGELFF. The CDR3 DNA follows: TGTGCCAGCAAATTACAGTCGAACACCGGGGAGCTGTTTTTT.

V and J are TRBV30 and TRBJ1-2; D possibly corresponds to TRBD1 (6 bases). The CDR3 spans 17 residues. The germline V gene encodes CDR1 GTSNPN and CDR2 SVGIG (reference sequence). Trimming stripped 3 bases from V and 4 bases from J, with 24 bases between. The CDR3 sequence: CAWSYSLRDIGLYGYTF. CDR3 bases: TGTGCCTGGAGCTACTCTCTCCGGGACATCGGTCTCTATGGCTACACCTTC.

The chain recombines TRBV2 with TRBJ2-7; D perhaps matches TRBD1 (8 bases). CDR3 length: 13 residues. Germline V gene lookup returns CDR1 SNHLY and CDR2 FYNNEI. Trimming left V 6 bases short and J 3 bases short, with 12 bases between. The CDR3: CASRTGGVYEQYF. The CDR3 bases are TGTGCCAGCAGAACAGGGGGGGTCTACGAGCAGTACTTC.